Given below is one T cell receptor (beta chain) in context. Its antigen is currently not known. Per-nucleotide qualities are absent, and no much larger clonotype sits a single base away. The immunoSEQ Assay, a bias-controlled multiplex PCR, was used to amplify TCRbeta CDR3 regions from genomic DNA. Turning to the authors' computational methods: The number of nucleated cells in each sample was estimated from the amplification of reference gene primers within the assay. To quantify the absolute abundance of each unique TCRbeta CDR3 rearrangement, sequence reads were collapsed and filtered. Productive Simpson clonality was computed per sample as the square root of Simpson's diversity index over productive rearrangements. TCRdb provides this immuneACCESS table in a form limited to in-frame rearrangements. Some clones are lacking; in checked studies, under half of them reflect an unresolved V gene, and why the rest are absent is not known. V and J calls and clone size come straight from that table; D and trimming were deduced from the DNA. Within this sample are about 280,000 clones, with roughly 80% of them counted one time only. Roughly 9.4% of the sample comes from the top ten.

The sample comes from a study of blood T cell repertoires in COVID-19 (dated by TCRdb to about 2020). In the study overall: The collaborator samples originated in the United States, Italy and Spain and spanned the acute and convalescent phases of COVID-19. Where available, HLA class I and class II types were obtained from metadata supplied by the sample provider rather than from assay-based typing. The material from the prospective study consisted of cDNA or gDNA derived from T cells, B-cell-depleted T cells, or PBMCs. Deeply sampled blood TCRbeta repertoires from subjects exposed to, actively infected with, or recovered from COVID-19 were included in the dataset. A freely available public database, intended as a resource for researchers studying the immune response to SARS-CoV-2, is where the repertoires were released. Samples came from the ongoing ImmuneRACE study (first 160 participants) plus 1,254 subjects from 6 global collaborators. The sample metadata nearly always contained a de-identified subject ID, COVID-19 status, age in years and sex. General findings and caveats noted by the study authors: Clinical and demographic metadata were provided uncurated, with the amount varying by source and participant.

A second Seattle source provided samples from volunteer blood donors who had recovered from COVID-19. The collaborating institutions used their own protocols to collect whole blood in K2EDTA tubes. Collaborator samples were shipped for TCRbeta analysis as frozen whole blood, isolated PBMCs, or DNA extracted from either sample type. This receptor was taken from a woman in her 50s who had recovered from COVID-19. What was sequenced was peripheral blood.

The CDR3 protein is CASSQIDRDRPYTF. The sequence in DNA is TGCGCCAGCAGCCAAATAGACAGGGACAGGCCCTACACCTTC. Recombination joined TRBV4-3 with TRBJ1-2; 8 nucleotides in the junction match TRBD1. V is pruned by 2 bases and J by 10 bases, leaving 9 bases of the junction without a gene match. Looking up the germline V gene yields CDR1 LGHNA and CDR2 YSLEER. The CDR3 contains 14 residues, cysteine and phenylalanine counted. CDR3 DNA is the only sequence kept; it has 42 bases, read in frame from the first base.